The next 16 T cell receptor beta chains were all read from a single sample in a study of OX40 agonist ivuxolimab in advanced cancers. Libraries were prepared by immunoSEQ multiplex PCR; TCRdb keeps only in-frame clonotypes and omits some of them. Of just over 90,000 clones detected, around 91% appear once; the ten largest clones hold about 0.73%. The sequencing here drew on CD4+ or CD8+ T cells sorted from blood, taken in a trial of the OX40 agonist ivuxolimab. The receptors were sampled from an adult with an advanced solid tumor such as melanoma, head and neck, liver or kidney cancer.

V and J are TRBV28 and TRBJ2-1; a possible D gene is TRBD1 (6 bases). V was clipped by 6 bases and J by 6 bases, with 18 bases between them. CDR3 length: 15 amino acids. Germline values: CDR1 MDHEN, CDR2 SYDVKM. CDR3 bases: TGTGCCAGCAGCATATGGGGGCCTGGGAGCAATGAGCAGTTCTTC. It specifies CASSIWGPGSNEQFF.

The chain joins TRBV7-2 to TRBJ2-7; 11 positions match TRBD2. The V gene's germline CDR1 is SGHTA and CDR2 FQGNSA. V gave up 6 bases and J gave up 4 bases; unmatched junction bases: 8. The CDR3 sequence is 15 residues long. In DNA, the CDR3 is TGTGCCAGCAGGGTACTAGCGGGAGAACAATACGAGCAGTACTTC. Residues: CASRVLAGEQYEQYF. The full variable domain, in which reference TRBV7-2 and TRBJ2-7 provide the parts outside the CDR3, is GAGVSQSPSNKVTEKGKDVELRCDPISGHTALYWYRQSLGQGLEFLIYFQGNSAPDKSGLPSDRFSAERTGGSVSTLTIQRTQQEDSAVYLCASRVLAGEQYEQYFGPGTRLTVT.

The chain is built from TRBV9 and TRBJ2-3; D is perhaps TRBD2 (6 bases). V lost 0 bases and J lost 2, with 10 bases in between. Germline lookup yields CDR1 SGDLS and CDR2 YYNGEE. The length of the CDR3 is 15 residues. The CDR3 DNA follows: TGTGCCAGCAGCGTAGGCGGGACCCACACAGATACGCAGTATTTT. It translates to CASSVGGTHTDTQYF.

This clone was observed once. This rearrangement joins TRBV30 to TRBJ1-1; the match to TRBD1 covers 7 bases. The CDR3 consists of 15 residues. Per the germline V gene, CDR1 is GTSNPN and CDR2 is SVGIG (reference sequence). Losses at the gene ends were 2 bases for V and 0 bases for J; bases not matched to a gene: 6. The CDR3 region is CAWSRDSYMNTEAFF. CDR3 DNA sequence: TGTGCCTGGAGTCGGGACAGTTACATGAACACTGAAGCTTTCTTT.

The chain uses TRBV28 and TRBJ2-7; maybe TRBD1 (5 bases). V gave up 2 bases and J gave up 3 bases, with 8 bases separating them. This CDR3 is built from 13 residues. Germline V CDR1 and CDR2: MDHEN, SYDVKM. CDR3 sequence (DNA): TGTGCCAGCAGTTTAGGGGCACTCTACGAGCAGTACTTC. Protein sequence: CASSLGALYEQYF.

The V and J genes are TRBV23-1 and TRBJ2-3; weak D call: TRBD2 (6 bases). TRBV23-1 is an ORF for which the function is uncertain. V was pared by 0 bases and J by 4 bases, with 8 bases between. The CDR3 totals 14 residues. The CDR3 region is CASSQSGGPDTQYF. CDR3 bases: TGCGCCAGCAGTCAATCGGGAGGACCAGATACGCAGTATTTT.

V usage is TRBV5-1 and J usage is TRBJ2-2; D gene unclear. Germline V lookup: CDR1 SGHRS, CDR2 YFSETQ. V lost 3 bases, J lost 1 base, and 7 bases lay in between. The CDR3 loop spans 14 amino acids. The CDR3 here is CASSSTQNTGELFF. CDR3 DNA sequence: TGCGCCAGCAGCTCCACGCAGAACACCGGGGAGCTGTTTTTT. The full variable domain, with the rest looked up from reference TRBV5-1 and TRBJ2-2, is KAGVTQTPRYLIKTRGQQVTLSCSPISGHRSVSWYQQTPGQGLQFLFEYFSETQRNKGNFPGRFSGRQFSNSRSEMNVSTLELGDSALYLCASSSTQNTGELFFGEGSRLTVL.

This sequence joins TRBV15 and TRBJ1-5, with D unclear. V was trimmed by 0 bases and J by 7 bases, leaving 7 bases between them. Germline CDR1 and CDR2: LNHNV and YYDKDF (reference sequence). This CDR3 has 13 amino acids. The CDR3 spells CATSRDYRQPQHF. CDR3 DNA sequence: TGTGCCACCAGCAGAGATTACCGGCAGCCCCAGCATTTT.

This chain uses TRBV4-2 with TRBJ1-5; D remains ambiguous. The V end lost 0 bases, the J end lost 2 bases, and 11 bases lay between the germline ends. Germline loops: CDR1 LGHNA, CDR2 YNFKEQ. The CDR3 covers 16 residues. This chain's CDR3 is CASSQDSSSGNQPQHF. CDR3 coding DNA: TGTGCCAGCAGCCAAGATTCCAGTTCTGGCAATCAGCCCCAGCATTTT.

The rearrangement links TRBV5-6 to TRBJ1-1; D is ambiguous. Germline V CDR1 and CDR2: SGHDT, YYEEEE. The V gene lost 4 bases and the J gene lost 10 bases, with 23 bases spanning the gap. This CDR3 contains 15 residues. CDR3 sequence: CASSANSRGREAAFF. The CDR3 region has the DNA TGTGCCAGCAGCGCCAACTCCCGAGGTAGAGAAGCAGCTTTCTTT.

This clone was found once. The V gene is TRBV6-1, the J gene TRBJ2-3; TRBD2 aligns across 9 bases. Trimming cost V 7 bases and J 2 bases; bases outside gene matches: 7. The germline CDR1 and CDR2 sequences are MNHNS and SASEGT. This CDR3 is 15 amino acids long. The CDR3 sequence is CASILAGEVTDTQYF. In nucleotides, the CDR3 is TGTGCCAGCATTTTAGCGGGAGAGGTCACAGATACGCAGTATTTT.

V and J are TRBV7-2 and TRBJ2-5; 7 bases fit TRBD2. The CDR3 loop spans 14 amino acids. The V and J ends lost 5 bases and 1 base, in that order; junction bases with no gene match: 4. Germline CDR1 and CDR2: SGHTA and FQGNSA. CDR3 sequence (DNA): TGTGCCAGCAGCGGGAGGGCCTCCCAAGAGACCCAGTACTTC. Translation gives CASSGRASQETQYF. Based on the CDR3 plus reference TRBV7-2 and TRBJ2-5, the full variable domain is GAGVSQSPSNKVTEKGKDVELRCDPISGHTALYWYRQSLGQGLEFLIYFQGNSAPDKSGLPSDRFSAERTGGSVSTLTIQRTQQEDSAVYLCASSGRASQETQYFGPGTRLLVL.

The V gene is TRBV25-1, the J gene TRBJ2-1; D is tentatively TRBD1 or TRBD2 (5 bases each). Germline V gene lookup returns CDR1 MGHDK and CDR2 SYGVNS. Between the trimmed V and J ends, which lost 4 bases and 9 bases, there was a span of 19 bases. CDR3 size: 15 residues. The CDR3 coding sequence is TGTGCCAGCAGTGGAGGGGTGGCATCATTAAGTGAGCAGTTCTTC. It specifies CASSGGVASLSEQFF.

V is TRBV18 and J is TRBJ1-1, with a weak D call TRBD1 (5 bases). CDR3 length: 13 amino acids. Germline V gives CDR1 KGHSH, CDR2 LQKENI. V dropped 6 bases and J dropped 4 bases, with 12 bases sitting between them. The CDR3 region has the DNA TGTGCCAGCTCCGGGACGGGGGGCACTGAAGCTTTCTTT. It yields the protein CASSGTGGTEAFF.

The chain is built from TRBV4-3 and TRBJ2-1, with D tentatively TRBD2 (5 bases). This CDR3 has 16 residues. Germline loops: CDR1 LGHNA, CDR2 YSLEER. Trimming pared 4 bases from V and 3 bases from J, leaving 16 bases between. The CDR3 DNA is TGCGCCAGCAGCCTAGGACTGGGCGGCAACTACAATGAGCAGTTCTTC. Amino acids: CASSLGLGGNYNEQFF.

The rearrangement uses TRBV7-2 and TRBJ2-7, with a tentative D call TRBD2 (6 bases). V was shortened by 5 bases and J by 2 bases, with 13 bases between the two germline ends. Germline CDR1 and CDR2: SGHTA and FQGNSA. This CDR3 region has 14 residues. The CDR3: CASSLLAIPYEQYF. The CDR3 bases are TGTGCCAGCAGCCTACTAGCAATTCCCTACGAGCAGTACTTC.